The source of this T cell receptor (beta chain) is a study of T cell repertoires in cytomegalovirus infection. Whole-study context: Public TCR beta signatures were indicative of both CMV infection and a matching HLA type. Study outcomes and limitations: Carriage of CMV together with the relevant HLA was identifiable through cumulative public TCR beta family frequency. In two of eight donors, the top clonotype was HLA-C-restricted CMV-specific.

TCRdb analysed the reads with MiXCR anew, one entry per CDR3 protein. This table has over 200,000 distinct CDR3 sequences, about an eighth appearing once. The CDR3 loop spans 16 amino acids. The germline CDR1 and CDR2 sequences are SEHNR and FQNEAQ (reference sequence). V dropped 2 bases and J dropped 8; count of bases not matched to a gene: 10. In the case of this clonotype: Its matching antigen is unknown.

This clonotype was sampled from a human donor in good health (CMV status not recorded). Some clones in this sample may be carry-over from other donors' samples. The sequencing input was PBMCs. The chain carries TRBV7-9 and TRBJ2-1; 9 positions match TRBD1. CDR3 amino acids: CASSLIGQGMTDEQFF. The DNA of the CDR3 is TGTGCCAGCAGCTTAATTGGACAGGGGATGACGGATGAGCAGTTCTTC.